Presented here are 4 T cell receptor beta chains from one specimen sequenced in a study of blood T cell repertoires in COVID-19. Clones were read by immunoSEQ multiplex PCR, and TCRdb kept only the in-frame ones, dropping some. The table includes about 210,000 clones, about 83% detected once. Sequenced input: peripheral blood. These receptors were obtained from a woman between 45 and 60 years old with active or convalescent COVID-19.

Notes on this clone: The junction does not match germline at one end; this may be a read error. The CDR3 DNA reads as TGTGCCACCAGTCCCCAAGGGGATCCCGCGACGACCAATACGCGGTATTTT. Translating gives CATSPQGDPATTNTRYF. This chain connects TRBV24-1 to TRBJ2-3; TRBD1 might be the D (5 bases). The germline CDR1 and CDR2 sequences are KGHDR and SFDVKD. This CDR3 comprises 17 residues.

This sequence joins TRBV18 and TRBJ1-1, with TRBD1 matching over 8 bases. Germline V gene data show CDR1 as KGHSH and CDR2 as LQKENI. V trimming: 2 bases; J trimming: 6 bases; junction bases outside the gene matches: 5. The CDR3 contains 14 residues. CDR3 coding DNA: TGTGCCAGCTCACCAGGACAGGGCTCTGCTGAAGCTTTCTTT. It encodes CASSPGQGSAEAFF. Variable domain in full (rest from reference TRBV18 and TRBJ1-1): NAGVMQNPRHLVRRRGQEARLRCSPMKGHSHVYWYRQLPEEGLKFMVYLQKENIIDESGMPKERFSAEFPKEGPSILRIQQVVRGDSAAYFCASSPGQGSAEAFFGQGTRLTVV.

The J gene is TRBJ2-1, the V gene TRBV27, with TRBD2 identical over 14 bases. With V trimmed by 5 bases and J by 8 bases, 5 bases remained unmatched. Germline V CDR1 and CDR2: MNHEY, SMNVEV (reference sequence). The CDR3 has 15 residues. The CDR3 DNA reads TGTGCCAGCAGTCCACGACTAGCGGGAGGGTATGAGCAGTTCTTC. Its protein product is CASSPRLAGGYEQFF.

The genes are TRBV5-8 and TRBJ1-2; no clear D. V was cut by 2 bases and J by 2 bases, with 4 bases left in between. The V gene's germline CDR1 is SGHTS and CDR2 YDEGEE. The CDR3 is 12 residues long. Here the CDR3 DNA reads TGTGCCAGCAGCTTCCGGAACTATGGCTACACCTTC. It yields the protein CASSFRNYGYTF.